These 20 T cell receptor beta chains came from one sample sequenced in a study of blood T cell repertoires in COVID-19. TCRdb's table, derived via immunoSEQ multiplex PCR, lists solely in-frame clones and lacks some. The repertoire holds some 300,000 clones, about 90% seen once, with almost 9.5% in the top ten. The specimen was PBMCs or T cells enriched from blood (not recorded which). The receptors derive from a woman under 40 who had recovered from COVID-19.

The chain joins TRBV12-3 or TRBV12-4 to TRBJ1-1, with D hard to call. Between the trimmed V and J ends, which lost 7 bases and 8 bases, there was a span of 14 bases. The CDR3 covers 12 residues. CDR3 residues: CASIQGGTEAFF. The CDR3 region has the DNA TGTGCCAGCATCCAAGGAGGCACGGAAGCTTTCTTT.

V usage is TRBV5-1 and J usage is TRBJ2-5, with a tentative D call TRBD2 (5 bases). This CDR3 region has 13 residues. Trimming left V 0 bases short and J 4 bases short, with 7 bases between. The germline V gene encodes CDR1 SGHRS and CDR2 YFSETQ. CDR3 in DNA: TGCGCCAGCAGCTTGGAGAGGGTAGAGACCCAGTACTTC. Residues: CASSLERVETQYF.

Concerning this clone: One end of the junction fails to match germline, which may point to a read error. The rearrangement joins TRBV6-5 to TRBJ2-7; TRBD2 agrees at 16 bases. The CDR3 runs 13 residues. Looked up from germline, CDR1 is MNHEY and CDR2 is SVGAGI. The CDR3 loop reads CASYQGLAGGVHF. In nucleotides, the CDR3 is TGTGCCAGTTACCAGGGACTAGCGGGAGGGGTACACTTC.

This clone was counted once. This rearrangement joins TRBV4-3 to TRBJ2-5, with 11 bases lining up with TRBD2. The ends lost 1 base at V and 5 bases at J; junction bases unmatched: 12. CDR1 and CDR2 (germline): LGHNA, YSLEER. This CDR3 spans 18 amino acids. The CDR3 loop reads CASSQGSGLAAQGETQYF. The CDR3 DNA is TGCGCCAGCAGCCAAGGTTCGGGACTAGCGGCCCAGGGGGAGACCCAGTACTTC.

The chain recombines TRBV28 with TRBJ2-1; maybe TRBD1 (6 bases). This CDR3 spans 17 amino acids. CDR1 and CDR2 (germline): MDHEN, SYDVKM. Trimming removed 4 bases from V and 5 bases from J, with 21 bases in between. In nucleotides, the CDR3 is TGTGCCAGCAGTTCACCCTTCGACAGGCCGCTACACAATGAGCAGTTCTTC. Translating gives CASSSPFDRPLHNEQFF.

The chain combines TRBV3-1 (or the pseudogene TRBV3-2) with TRBJ2-3, with TRBD2 as a possible D gene (6 bases). With 4 bases removed from V and 6 bases from J, the gap between germline ends came to 14 bases. The CDR3 is made up of 14 amino acids. Germline CDR1 and CDR2: LGHDT and YNNKEL (reference sequence). The CDR3 loop is CASSPFGGADTQYF. The DNA for the CDR3 is TGTGCCAGCAGCCCCTTCGGGGGAGCCGATACGCAGTATTTT.

This rearrangement joins TRBV28 to TRBJ1-1; D unclear. Trimming left V 2 bases short and J 1 base short, with 5 bases between. The germline gives CDR1 MDHEN, CDR2 SYDVKM. This CDR3 contains 13 residues. Here the CDR3 DNA reads TGTGCCAGCAGTTTACAGTGGAACACTGAAGCTTTCTTT. It encodes CASSLQWNTEAFF.

The genes are TRBV7-8 and TRBJ2-7, with TRBD2 identical over 8 bases. The CDR3 is 18 amino acids. Looked up from germline, CDR1 is SGHVS and CDR2 is FQNEAQ. The V and J ends lost 5 bases and 5 bases, in that order; junction bases with no gene match: 20. CDR3 sequence (DNA): TGTGCCAGCAGCCTGCCCGCCCTGGGACTAGGTTCATACGACGAGCAGTACTTC. This encodes CASSLPALGLGSYDEQYF.

The rearrangement links TRBV11-2 to TRBJ2-3; 13 nucleotides match TRBD2. V dropped 2 bases and J dropped 1; count of bases not matched to a gene: 9. This CDR3 spans 19 amino acids. In germline, CDR1 is SGHAT, CDR2 FQNNGV. The chain's CDR3 is CASSLRGLAGKQGTDTQYF. The CDR3, as DNA: TGTGCCAGCAGCTTAAGGGGACTAGCGGGAAAGCAGGGCACAGATACGCAGTATTTT.

The V call is TRBV5-1, the J call TRBJ1-2, with TRBD1 matching 7 bases. Germline CDR1 SGHRS, CDR2 YFSETQ. The CDR3 is 15 amino acids. The trim removed 1 base at V and 3 bases at J, leaving 6 bases unmatched. The CDR3 reads CASSLSATGDYGYTF. The CDR3 DNA follows: TGCGCCAGCAGCTTGTCCGCCACAGGGGACTATGGCTACACCTTC.

V and J are TRBV7-6 and TRBJ1-2; TRBD1 matches at 7 bases. With V trimmed by 4 bases and J by 4 bases, 9 bases remained unmatched. This CDR3 is built from 15 residues. Germline V lookup: CDR1 SGHVS, CDR2 FNYEAQ. Here the CDR3 reads CASSSQGPSFYGYTF. Written as DNA, the CDR3 is TGTGCCAGCAGCTCACAGGGGCCTTCCTTCTATGGCTACACCTTC.

The chain employs TRBV29-1 and TRBJ2-5; TRBD2 matches at 9 bases. With V trimmed by 5 bases and J by 6 bases, 7 bases remained unmatched. CDR3 length equals 13 residues. Germline CDR1 SQVTM, CDR2 ANQGSEA. The CDR3 region is CSVPGLARKTQYF. CDR3 nucleotide sequence: TGCAGCGTTCCCGGACTAGCGAGAAAGACCCAGTACTTC.

This sequence joins TRBV9 and TRBJ1-1; D is uncertain. The V end lost 0 bases, the J end lost 5 bases, and 11 bases lay between the germline ends. CDR1 and CDR2 from the germline V gene are SGDLS and YYNGEE. The CDR3 contains 14 residues. The CDR3 sequence is CASSVEDVRTEAFF. Here the CDR3 DNA reads TGTGCCAGCAGCGTAGAAGATGTTCGGACTGAAGCTTTCTTT.

The chain couples TRBV28 to TRBJ1-5, with TRBD1 matching over 9 bases. The V gene end was trimmed by 6 bases and the J gene end by 5 bases; junction bases not matched to a gene: 2. Per germline, CDR1 MDHEN and CDR2 SYDVKM. The CDR3 sequence is 13 residues long. The CDR3 bases are TGTGCCAGCAGCAGGGACAGGGATCAGCCCCAGCATTTT. It yields the protein CASSRDRDQPQHF.

The chain employs TRBV6-5 and TRBJ2-1; 9 nucleotides align to TRBD1. Germline V gives CDR1 MNHEY, CDR2 SVGAGI. With V trimmed by 6 bases and J by 4 bases, 4 bases remained unmatched. The CDR3 runs 14 residues. Written as DNA, the CDR3 is TGTGCCAGCAGGGACAGGGGCGCTTACAATGAGCAGTTCTTC. Protein: CASRDRGAYNEQFF.

This chain connects TRBV20-1 to TRBJ1-1; D unresolved. The ends were cut back, 3 bases at V and 4 bases at J, with 6 bases in the middle. Looked up from germline, CDR1 is DFQATT and CDR2 is SNEGSKA (reference sequence). The CDR3 sequence is 11 residues long. CDR3 nucleotide sequence: TGCAGTGCTAGTATAGCCACTGAAGCTTTCTTT. It encodes CSASIATEAFF.

This rearrangement joins TRBV6-5 to TRBJ2-7, with 10 bases identical to TRBD1. The CDR3 length is 14 residues. Trimming removed 6 bases from V and 5 bases from J; junction bases left unmatched: 7. The germline V gene has CDR1 MNHEY and CDR2 SVGAGI. As DNA, the CDR3 is TGTGCCAGCAGCTGGGGACAGGGGTCGGACGAGCAGTACTTC. Its translation is CASSWGQGSDEQYF.

V gene TRBV4-1 combines with J gene TRBJ2-7, with D perhaps matching TRBD1 (6 bases). V shed 3 bases and J shed 0 bases, with 15 bases lying between them. CDR1 and CDR2 (germline): MGHRA, YSYEKL. The CDR3 consists of 16 residues. The chain's CDR3 is CASSHRDIESSYEQYF. The CDR3 nucleotides are TGCGCCAGCAGCCATCGGGACATCGAGAGCTCCTACGAGCAGTACTTC.

This chain connects TRBV6-6 to TRBJ1-1, with 7 nucleotides matching TRBD1. Germline V gene sequence: CDR1 MNHNY, CDR2 SVGAGI (reference sequence). Losses at the gene ends were 4 bases for V and 1 base for J; bases not matched to a gene: 3. The CDR3 length is 14 residues. This CDR3 reads CASSSRQGNTEAFF. CDR3 nucleotides: TGTGCCAGCAGTTCTAGACAGGGGAACACTGAAGCTTTCTTT.

The V gene is TRBV6-1, the J gene TRBJ2-6; 9 nucleotides align to TRBD1. V lost 4 bases to trimming and J lost 1 base; unmatched junction nucleotides: 2. The CDR3 sequence is 16 residues long. Germline assignment: CDR1 MNHNS and CDR2 SASEGT. CDR3 protein: CASSGGQGSGANVLTF. CDR3 bases: TGTGCCAGCAGTGGGGGACAGGGATCTGGGGCCAACGTCCTGACTTTC.